Below are 14 T cell receptor beta chains sequenced from a single sample in a study of shared clonotypes between healthy human individuals. CD45RO-negative, CCR7-positively selected cells formed the naive CD8 fraction, excluding terminally differentiated effector memory CD45RA+ cells. Produced via immunoSEQ multiplex PCR; TCRdb's table is partial and in-frame only. The sample lists more than 2 million clones; approximately 94% were seen once. Source material: naive CD8+ T cells sorted from blood. The source is a man in his late teens or twenties in good health.

The rearrangement uses TRBV18 and TRBJ2-2; 7 positions match TRBD1. Germline CDR1 is KGHSH and CDR2 is LQKENI. The CDR3 sequence is 19 residues long. With 2 bases clipped from V and 0 bases from J, the junction kept 12 bases outside the gene matches. The CDR3: CASSPRGGAKLANTGELFF. In DNA form, the CDR3 reads TGTGCCAGCTCACCAAGAGGGGGCGCGAAACTAGCGAACACCGGGGAGCTGTTTTTT.

A note on this clone: The sample carries other DNA sequences with the same CDR3. This chain joins TRBV2 and TRBJ2-1, with D perhaps matching TRBD1 or TRBD2 (5 bases each). The V gene's germline CDR1 is SNHLY and CDR2 FYNNEI. V was pared by 3 bases and J by 0 bases, with 9 bases between. The CDR3 runs 15 residues. This CDR3 reads CASSEWGSSYNEQFF. Here the CDR3 DNA reads TGTGCCAGCAGTGAGTGGGGGTCCTCCTACAATGAGCAGTTCTTC.

J is TRBJ1-5 and V is TRBV15; TRBD1 agrees at 9 bases. This CDR3 contains 17 residues. CDR1 LNHNV and CDR2 YYDKDF come from the germline V gene (reference sequence). V lost 1 base and J lost 1; bases outside the gene matches: 5. The CDR3 sequence is CATSRGVGTGSNQPQHF. The CDR3 nucleotides read TGTGCCACCAGCAGAGGAGTAGGGACAGGGAGCAATCAGCCCCAGCATTTT.

The J gene is TRBJ2-2, the V gene TRBV27; perhaps TRBD2 as D (5 bases). Germline CDR1 MNHEY, CDR2 SMNVEV (reference sequence). CDR3 length: 15 amino acids. Trimming removed 0 bases from V and 4 bases from J, with 9 bases in between. The CDR3 reads CASSLSIEGTGELFF. DNA of the CDR3: TGTGCCAGCAGTTTATCGATAGAGGGCACCGGGGAGCTGTTTTTT.

This chain connects TRBV10-1 to TRBJ2-3; weak D call: TRBD2 (5 bases). Per germline, CDR1 WNHNN and CDR2 SYGVQD (reference sequence). The V end was cut by 2 bases, the J end by 0 bases, with 9 bases between. The CDR3 is 15 amino acids. For the CDR3, the DNA is TGCGCCAGCAGTGAGGGTCGGGGAAGCACAGATACGCAGTATTTT. Protein product: CASSEGRGSTDTQYF.

J is TRBJ2-5 and V is TRBV5-1, with 11 bases lining up with TRBD2. V lost 4 bases and J lost 2; bases outside the gene matches: 7. The CDR3 is made up of 16 amino acids. The germline gives CDR1 SGHRS, CDR2 YFSETQ. The chain's CDR3 is CASSPTSGGIQETQYF. The DNA of the CDR3 is TGCGCCAGCAGCCCTACTAGCGGGGGCATTCAAGAGACCCAGTACTTC.

Of note for this clone: The same CDR3 arises from other DNA sequences in this sample as well. The chain is built from TRBV7-3 and TRBJ2-7; D unresolved. The CDR3 sequence is 13 residues long. Trimming left V 2 bases short and J 2 bases short, with 7 bases between. Germline-derived CDR1 and CDR2 are SGHTA and FQGTGA. The CDR3 DNA is TGTGCCAGCAGCTTAGCCCCGACCTACGAGCAGTACTTC. Translated: CASSLAPTYEQYF.

The chain employs TRBV2 and TRBJ1-2; tentatively, D is TRBD1 (5 bases). Germline V CDR1 and CDR2: SNHLY, FYNNEI. The CDR3 sequence is 16 residues long. In DNA form, the CDR3 reads TGTTTGTGGGACTCGGACACGTTTTCAGCTAACTATGGCTACACCTTC. Its protein is CLWDSDTFSANYGYTF. Filled out from reference TRBV2 and TRBJ1-2, the complete variable domain reads EPEVTQTPSHQVTQMGQEVILRCVPISNHLYFYWYRQILGQKVEFLVSFYNNEISEKSEIFDDQFSVERPDGSNFTLKIRSTKLEDSAMYFCLWDSDTFSANYGYTFGSGTRLTVV.

Turning to this clone: The same CDR3 also results from other DNA sequences found in this sample. The V call is TRBV11-2, the J call TRBJ2-7, with TRBD2 as a possible D gene (6 bases). This CDR3 has 14 residues. Germline CDR1 reads SGHAT; CDR2 reads FQNNGV. Trimming shortened V by 5 bases and J by 4 bases, and 15 bases separated the two germline ends. The CDR3 here is CASSPGYGGYEQYF. The CDR3, as DNA: TGTGCCAGCAGCCCCGGCTACGGGGGTTACGAGCAGTACTTC.

The rearrangement uses TRBV27 and TRBJ2-2; 8 bases match TRBD1. The germline gives CDR1 MNHEY, CDR2 SMNVEV (reference sequence). With V trimmed by 6 bases and J by 2 bases, 2 bases remained unmatched. This CDR3 contains 14 residues. CDR3 sequence: CASRDRGNTGELFF. CDR3 nucleotides: TGTGCCAGCAGAGACAGGGGAAACACCGGGGAGCTGTTTTTT.

This clone was counted once. This sequence joins TRBV19 and TRBJ1-6, with D perhaps TRBD1 (5 bases). CDR3 length equals 15 residues. CDR1 and CDR2 (germline): LNHDA, SQIVND (reference sequence). Trimming took 4 bases from V and 6 from J, leaving 13 bases between them. The CDR3 is CASSTNRGANSPLHF. The CDR3 DNA reads as TGTGCCAGTAGTACCAATAGAGGGGCTAATTCACCCCTCCACTTT.

CDR3 DNA sequence: TGTGCCAGCAGCCTTTTGAACAATGAGCAGTTCTTC. Translating gives CASSLLNNEQFF. This sequence joins TRBV9 and TRBJ2-1; D is unclear. Germline CDR1 SGDLS, CDR2 YYNGEE. The CDR3 totals 12 residues. Trimming removed 4 bases from V and 5 bases from J, with 7 bases in between.

V is TRBV7-9 and J is TRBJ2-1; 10 bases fit TRBD2. CDR3 length: 19 residues. Germline V gene data show CDR1 as SEHNR and CDR2 as FQNEAQ (reference sequence). After removal of 0 bases from V and 7 bases from J, the junction contained 15 bases not matched to a gene. CDR3 amino acids: CASSLAGDFSGRIKNEQFF. Here the CDR3 DNA reads TGTGCCAGCAGCTTAGCAGGGGACTTTAGCGGGAGGATTAAGAATGAGCAGTTCTTC.

The chain joins TRBV7-6 to TRBJ2-7; D unclear. The CDR3 totals 14 residues. Germline CDR1 reads SGHVS; CDR2 reads FNYEAQ. The germline V and J ends were trimmed by 2 bases and 6 bases, with 14 bases remaining between them. The CDR3 nucleotides are TGTGCCAGCAGCTTAAGCGAGTCTGGTAGCGAGCAGTACTTC. Amino acid sequence: CASSLSESGSEQYF.